This TCR beta chain was captured by sequencing in a study of T-cell memory formation after mild COVID-19. Study summary: Largely donor-specific TCR clusters were found.

This clonotype was detected a few times. Its specificity is unknown. Using its own MiXCR run on the 5' RACE reads, TCRdb lists one record per CDR3 protein. The table records 400,000 to 450,000 distinct CDR3 sequences, about 20% of them present only once. The study, taken as a whole, reports: Memory cells collected pre-infection included some clones that later responded, suggesting cross-reactive memory joined. There was a balanced CD4/CD8 profile in clones contracting day 15 to 85, and later expanders leaned CD4+.

The CDR3 loop spans 11 amino acids. The ends were cut back, 4 bases at V and 10 bases at J, with 9 bases in the middle. Germline lookup yields CDR1 MNHEY and CDR2 SVGEGT. This TCR was sampled from a man younger than 35 who had mild COVID-19 (a few samples of this study predate the infection). Cell type and time point are not known. The chain carries TRBV6-2 or TRBV6-3 and TRBJ2-3, with D perhaps TRBD1 or TRBD2 (5 bases each). The sequenced material came from PBMCs or a T cell subset sorted from them (not recorded which). CDR3 sequence: CASSSSGPQYF. The CDR3, as DNA: TGTGCCAGCAGTTCCTCGGGGCCGCAGTATTTT.